This T cell receptor beta chain was profiled in a study of blood T cell repertoires in COVID-19. Study-wide background: Spain, Italy and the United States supplied samples that represented acute and convalescent COVID-19. Sources were T cells, B-cell-depleted T cells, or PBMCs; the material itself was cDNA or gDNA.

Authors' processing steps: Estimation of nucleated cell counts relied on the amplification of reference gene primers. Method: immunoSEQ multiplex PCR; TCRdb's copy keeps in-frame clones and lacks some. The D gene and trimming were derived from the DNA, and the V and J assignments and clone size from that table. The repertoire holds about 230,000 clones, around 83% seen once, with 6.5% to 9% in the top ten. This CDR3 spans 16 amino acids. V lost 5 bases, J lost 0 bases, and 14 bases lay in between. CDR1 and CDR2 (germline): LNHNV, YYDKDF (reference sequence). This clone was recorded at least ten times.

The rearrangement uses TRBV15 and TRBJ1-3; no reliable D call. The receptor was isolated from a woman in her forties or fifties with acute or convalescent COVID-19. Specimen: peripheral blood. The CDR3: CATSVPGIGSGNTIYF. The CDR3 nucleotides are TGTGCCACCAGCGTTCCCGGGATCGGCTCTGGAAACACCATATATTTT. The variable domain in full, completed from reference TRBV15 and TRBJ1-3, reads DAMVIQNPRYQVTQFGKPVTLSCSQTLNHNVMYWYQQKSSQAPKLLFHYYDKDFNNEADTPDNFQSRRPNTSFCFLDIRSPGLGDTAMYLCATSVPGIGSGNTIYFGEGSWLTVV.